These 20 T cell receptor beta chains originate from one sample sequenced in a study of T cell responses to AZD1222 COVID-19 vaccine. The method was immunoSEQ multiplex PCR; TCRdb's version includes in-frame clones alone and lacks a portion of them. The sample yields approximately 100,000 clones, over 90% seen once. The sequences come from peripheral blood, collected on day 0 of AZD1222 vaccination. These receptors all come from an adult in good health.

The chain has TRBV28 and TRBJ2-7, with no clear D. Per the germline V gene, CDR1 is MDHEN and CDR2 is SYDVKM. Trimming took off 5 bases at V and 3 bases at J, with 2 bases between the two ends. The CDR3 covers 10 residues. CDR3 bases: TGTGCCAGCAGTAACTACGAGCAGTACTTC. Translated: CASSNYEQYF. The full variable domain, completed using reference TRBV28 and TRBJ2-7, is DVKVTQSSRYLVKRTGEKVFLECVQDMDHENMFWYRQDPGLGLRLIYFSYDVKMKEKGDIPEGYSVSREKKERFSLILESASTNQTSMYLCASSNYEQYFGPGTRLTVT.

V usage is TRBV6-1 and J usage is TRBJ2-3, with 9 bases aligning to TRBD1. Germline-derived CDR1 and CDR2 are MNHNS and SASEGT. The CDR3 has 17 amino acids. Trimming took 4 bases from V and 4 from J; bases not matched to a gene: 12. CDR3 in amino acids: CASSARTGATAPDTQYF. The CDR3 bases are TGTGCCAGCAGTGCCCGGACAGGGGCCACCGCACCAGATACGCAGTATTTT.

This clone came up once. The rearrangement joins TRBV7-2 to TRBJ2-7, with D possibly TRBD1 on 5 matching bases. The V end lost 1 base, the J end lost 7 bases, and 20 bases lay between the germline ends. Germline V gene data show CDR1 as SGHTA and CDR2 as FQGNSA. This CDR3 has 16 residues. For the CDR3, the DNA is TGTGCCAGCAGCTTAGTAGGGGATCCCGCGTCTTATGAGCAGTACTTC. The encoded protein is CASSLVGDPASYEQYF. Full variable domain (outside the CDR3, taken from reference TRBV7-2 and TRBJ2-7): GAGVSQSPSNKVTEKGKDVELRCDPISGHTALYWYRQSLGQGLEFLIYFQGNSAPDKSGLPSDRFSAERTGGSVSTLTIQRTQQEDSAVYLCASSLVGDPASYEQYFGPGTRLTVT.

The V call is TRBV24-1, the J call TRBJ1-5; tentatively, D is TRBD1 (5 bases). Per the germline V gene, CDR1 is KGHDR and CDR2 is SFDVKD. V was trimmed by 9 bases and J by 9 bases, leaving 14 bases between them. This CDR3 comprises 12 residues. CDR3 loop: CATRGTQGPQHF. As DNA, the CDR3 is TGTGCCACCCGGGGCACCCAGGGGCCCCAGCATTTT.

The chain is built from TRBV3-1 (or the pseudogene TRBV3-2) and TRBJ2-7, with D possibly being TRBD2 (6 bases). This CDR3 has 14 amino acids. Germline V gene data show CDR1 as LGHDT and CDR2 as YNNKEL (reference sequence). V lost 4 bases, J lost 3 bases, and 13 bases lay in between. For the CDR3, the DNA is TGTGCCAGCAGCCCCGGGACGGGGGACTACGAGCAGTACTTC. This codes for CASSPGTGDYEQYF.

The chain employs TRBV18 and TRBJ1-4, with 12 bases lining up with TRBD1. Germline CDR1 reads KGHSH; CDR2 reads LQKENI. With V trimmed by 5 bases and J by 7 bases, 5 bases remained unmatched. The CDR3 contains 15 residues. In DNA form, the CDR3 reads TGTGCCAGCTCAGGAGGGGACAGGGGGCGTGAAAAACTGTTTTTT. This gives the protein CASSGGDRGREKLFF.

The genes are TRBV30 and TRBJ2-5; the D is unclear. The V gene lost 2 bases and the J gene lost 5 bases, with 12 bases spanning the gap. Per the germline V gene, CDR1 is GTSNPN and CDR2 is SVGIG (reference sequence). The CDR3 covers 13 residues. CDR3 bases: TGTGCCTGGAGTACGGGTGTTGGGGAGACCCAGTACTTC. Residues: CAWSTGVGETQYF.

This chain uses TRBV5-1 with TRBJ1-4; 7 nucleotides match TRBD1. The germline CDR1 and CDR2 sequences are SGHRS and YFSETQ. The trim removed 3 bases at V and 0 bases at J, leaving 11 bases unmatched. The CDR3 has 18 residues. The DNA for the CDR3 is TGCGCCAGCAGCTCCCTCCCTCGAACAGGGGCAACTAATGAAAAACTGTTTTTT. Protein: CASSSLPRTGATNEKLFF.

The V and J genes are TRBV7-2 and TRBJ2-7; 8 positions match TRBD2. Per germline, CDR1 SGHTA and CDR2 FQGNSA. With 5 bases clipped from V and 2 bases from J, the junction kept 14 bases outside the gene matches. This CDR3 is built from 17 residues. The CDR3 DNA is TGTGCCAGCAGCGACCGGCCAGCGGGACTAGTCACCTACGAGCAGTACTTC. Residues: CASSDRPAGLVTYEQYF.

This CDR3 is CASSLVVDEQFF. The CDR3 DNA follows: TGCGCCAGCAGCTTGGTGGTCGATGAGCAGTTCTTC. The chain couples TRBV5-1 to TRBJ2-1; no clear D. Germline-derived CDR1 and CDR2 are SGHRS and YFSETQ. The ends were cut back, 0 bases at V and 8 bases at J, with 6 bases in the middle. The CDR3 extends over 12 amino acids.

CDR3 coding DNA: TGTGCCAGCAGTGGGGAGCGGGGGCAAGAGACCCAGTACTTC. Translating it yields CASSGERGQETQYF. This sequence joins TRBV2 and TRBJ2-5, with 8 bases aligning to TRBD2. The CDR3 contains 14 residues. V lost 4 bases and J lost 2; bases outside the gene matches: 3. Germline V lookup: CDR1 SNHLY, CDR2 FYNNEI.

The V call is TRBV27, the J call TRBJ2-3; TRBD1 matches at 10 bases. The CDR3 runs 14 residues. From germline, CDR1 is MNHEY and CDR2 SMNVEV (reference sequence). J gave up 4 bases and V 9 bases, and 7 bases lay outside the gene matches. CDR3 in amino acids: CASGGTGVADTQYF. CDR3 coding DNA: TGTGCCAGTGGCGGGACAGGGGTAGCAGATACGCAGTATTTT.

V usage is TRBV25-1 and J usage is TRBJ2-1, with TRBD2 as a possible D gene (5 bases). The germline CDR1 and CDR2 sequences are MGHDK and SYGVNS. Trimming took off 5 bases at V and 6 bases at J, with 11 bases between the two ends. This CDR3 has 13 residues. Written as DNA, the CDR3 is TGTGCCAGCAGTCAAGCGGCCAGCAATGAGCAGTTCTTC. Translated, it gives CASSQAASNEQFF.

The chain uses TRBV11-3 and TRBJ2-2; 8 bases fit TRBD1. The V gene end was trimmed by 5 bases and the J gene end by 1 base; junction bases not matched to a gene: 3. From germline, CDR1 is SGHNT and CDR2 YENEEA. There are 15 residues in the CDR3. This chain's CDR3 is CASSPGQGNTGELFF. The CDR3, as DNA: TGTGCCAGCAGCCCCGGACAGGGGAACACCGGGGAGCTGTTTTTT. Full variable domain (rest looked up from reference TRBV11-3 and TRBJ2-2): EAGVVQSPRYKIIEKKQPVAFWCNPISGHNTLYWYLQNLGQGPELLIRYENEEAVDDSQLPKDRFSAERLKGVDSTLKIQPAELGDSAVYLCASSPGQGNTGELFFGEGSRLTVL.

The chain employs TRBV29-1 and TRBJ1-2, with D unclear. Germline assignment: CDR1 SQVTM and CDR2 ANQGSEA. There are 11 residues in the CDR3. V was pared by 2 bases and J by 8 bases, with 9 bases between. The CDR3 here is CSVELDWGYTF. The CDR3, as DNA: TGCAGCGTTGAACTGGATTGGGGCTACACCTTC.

The chain is built from TRBV7-8 and TRBJ2-2, with D maybe TRBD2 (6 bases). V was pared by 5 bases and J by 4 bases, with 8 bases between. Germline lookup yields CDR1 SGHVS and CDR2 FQNEAQ. This CDR3 has 13 amino acids. In DNA form, the CDR3 reads TGTGCCAGCAGCCGACTAGGCACCGGGGAGCTGTTTTTT. Protein: CASSRLGTGELFF.

As for this clone: A junction boundary mismatches the germline segment, possibly from a read error. The chain joins TRBV27 to TRBJ2-1, with a possible D match to TRBD2 (6 bases). The CDR3 has 13 amino acids. CDR1 MNHEY and CDR2 SMNVEV come from the germline V gene (reference sequence). CDR3 residues: CTSGGSSYNEQFF. The DNA for the CDR3 is TGTACCAGTGGAGGGAGCTCCTACAATGAGCAGTTCTTC.

This chain uses TRBV5-5 with TRBJ1-1, with D possibly matching TRBD1 (6 bases). The germline V gene encodes CDR1 SGHKS and CDR2 YYEKEE (reference sequence). The CDR3 is 15 residues long. Trimming stripped 6 bases from V and 0 bases from J, with 15 bases between. The CDR3 nucleotides read TGTGCCAGCATCCGAGGGGGACACCTGAACACTGAAGCTTTCTTT. The encoded protein is CASIRGGHLNTEAFF.

The chain recombines TRBV5-1 with TRBJ2-6, with D maybe TRBD2 (5 bases). V was trimmed by 5 bases and J by 0 bases, leaving 6 bases between them. The CDR3 has 14 residues. Germline V gene sequence: CDR1 SGHRS, CDR2 YFSETQ. The CDR3 DNA reads as TGCGCCAGCAGGGGGAGCTCTGGGGCCAACGTCCTGACTTTC. It translates to CASRGSSGANVLTF. The full variable domain, its missing parts supplied by reference TRBV5-1 and TRBJ2-6, is KAGVTQTPRYLIKTRGQQVTLSCSPISGHRSVSWYQQTPGQGLQFLFEYFSETQRNKGNFPGRFSGRQFSNSRSEMNVSTLELGDSALYLCASRGSSGANVLTFGAGSRLTVL.

The table lists this clone with a few counts. CDR3 nucleotide sequence: TGTGCCAGCGACAGTTCCAGCAATCAGCCCCAGCATTTT. Translation: CASDSSSNQPQHF. The chain couples TRBV6-6 to TRBJ1-5; maybe TRBD1 (5 bases). V was clipped by 8 bases and J by 1 base, with 9 bases between them. Germline V gives CDR1 MNHNY, CDR2 SVGAGI (reference sequence). The CDR3 is made up of 13 amino acids.